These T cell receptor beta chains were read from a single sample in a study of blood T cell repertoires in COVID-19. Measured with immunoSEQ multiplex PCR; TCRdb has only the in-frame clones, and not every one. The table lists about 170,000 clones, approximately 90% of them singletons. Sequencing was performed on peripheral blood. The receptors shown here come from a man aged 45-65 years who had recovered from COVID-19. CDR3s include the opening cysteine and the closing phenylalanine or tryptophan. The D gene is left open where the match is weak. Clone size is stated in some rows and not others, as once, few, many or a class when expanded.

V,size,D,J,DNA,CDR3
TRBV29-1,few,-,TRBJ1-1,TGCAGCGTTGAGCGGAGTACGGGCACTGAAGCTTTCTTT,CSVERSTGTEAFF
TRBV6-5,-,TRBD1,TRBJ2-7,TGTGCCAGCCCGAGGGACGGACAGGCCCCCTACGAGCAGTACTTC,CASPRDGQAPYEQYF
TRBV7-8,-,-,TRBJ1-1,TGTGCCAGCAGTCTTGACACTGACACTGAAGCTTTCTTT,CASSLDTDTEAFF
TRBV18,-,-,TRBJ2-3,TGTGCCAGCTCACCAGGGAGTTCAAGCCCAGATACGCAGTATTTT,CASSPGSSSPDTQYF
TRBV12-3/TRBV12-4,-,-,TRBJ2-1,TGTGCCAGCAGTCCCGGTAGCCCAGAGCAGTTCTTC,CASSPGSPEQFF
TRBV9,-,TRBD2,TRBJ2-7,TGTGCCAGCAGCGTAGGGGGGGACTACTACTACGAGCAGTACTTC,CASSVGGDYYYEQYF
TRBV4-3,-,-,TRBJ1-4,TGCGCCAGCAGCAAAGACTATTACAGGGCTCATAACGAAAAACTGTTTTTT,CASSKDYYRAHNEKLFF
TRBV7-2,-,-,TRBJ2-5,TGTGCCAGCAGCCTCCAGGGGCCCCAAACCAAGACCCAGTACTTC,CASSLQGPQTKTQYF
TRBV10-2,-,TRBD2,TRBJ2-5,TGCGCCAGCAGCCATACTAGCGGGGGGGCCGACTTC,CASSHTSGGADF
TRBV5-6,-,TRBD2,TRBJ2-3,TGTGCCAGCAGCCGGGGACTAGCTGAAACAGATACGCAGTATTTT,CASSRGLAETDTQYF
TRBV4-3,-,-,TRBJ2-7,TGCGCCAGCAGCCAAGAACGACAGAGGACCTACGAGCAGTACTTC,CASSQERQRTYEQYF
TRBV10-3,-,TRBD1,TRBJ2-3,TGTGCCATCAGGGGGGACAGGGGGGGCACAGATACGCAGTATTTT,CAIRGDRGGTDTQYF
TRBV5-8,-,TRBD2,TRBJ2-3,TGTGCCAGCAGCGGGTTTAGCGGGTCTAGCACAGATACGCAGTATTTT,CASSGFSGSSTDTQYF
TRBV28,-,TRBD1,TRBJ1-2,TGTGCCAGCAGTTTCGGGACAGGGGCTAACTATGGCTACACCTTC,CASSFGTGANYGYTF
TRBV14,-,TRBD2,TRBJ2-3,TGTGCCAGCAGCCCCAAAGCTTCTAGCGGGACCTACACAGATACGCAGTATTTT,CASSPKASSGTYTDTQYF
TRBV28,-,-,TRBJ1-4,TGTGCCAGCAGCCGAGGGGGGGCCGAAGAAAAACTGTTTTTT,CASSRGGAEEKLFF
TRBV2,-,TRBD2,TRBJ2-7,TGTGCCAGCAGTGAAGGTAGGACTAGCGGATACTTC,CASSEGRTSGYF
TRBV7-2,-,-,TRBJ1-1,TGTGCCAGCAGCTTTCGGGGAGGTGATGAAGCTTTCTTT,CASSFRGGDEAFF
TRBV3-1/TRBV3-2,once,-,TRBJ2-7,TGTGCCAGCAGCCAAGCGGTGACAGAGACCTACGAGCAGTACTTC,CASSQAVTETYEQYF
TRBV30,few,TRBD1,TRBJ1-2,TGTGCCTGGGGGACAGGGGCCGGTGGCTACACCTTC,CAWGTGAGGYTF
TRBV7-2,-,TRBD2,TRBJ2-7,TGTGCCAGCAGCTTAGTAGCTAGCGGGGTACTCCTCTACGAGCAGTACTTC,CASSLVASGVLLYEQYF
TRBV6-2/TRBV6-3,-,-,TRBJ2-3,TGTGCCAGCAGCCCCGGCAGGGGAAGCACAGATACGCAGTATTTT,CASSPGRGSTDTQYF
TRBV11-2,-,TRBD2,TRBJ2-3,TGTGCCAGCAGCCCTAGCGGAAAGACTAGCACAGATACGCAGTATTTT,CASSPSGKTSTDTQYF
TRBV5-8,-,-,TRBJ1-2,TGTGCCAGCAGCCTCCCGTTAACGCGCTATGGCTACACCTTC,CASSLPLTRYGYTF
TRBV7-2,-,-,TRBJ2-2,TGTGCCAGCAGCTTCCGGGCCAGGGGTGCGAACACCGGGGAGCTGTTTTTT,CASSFRARGANTGELFF
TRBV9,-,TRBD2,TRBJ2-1,TGTGCCAGCAGCGTAGGTGGCGGGAGGGCCCGGAGCTCCTACAATGAGCAGTTCTTC,CASSVGGGRARSSYNEQFF
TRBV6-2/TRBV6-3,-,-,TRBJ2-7,TGTGCCAGCAGTGACTACATGTACGAGCAGTACTTC,CASSDYMYEQYF
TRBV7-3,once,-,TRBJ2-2,TGTGCCAGCAGCTTGCGGGGCACCGGGGAGCTGTTTTTT,CASSLRGTGELFF
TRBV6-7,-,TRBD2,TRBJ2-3,TGTGCCAGCAGTACTGTAGCGGGAGGGCAGACAGATACGCAGTATTTT,CASSTVAGGQTDTQYF
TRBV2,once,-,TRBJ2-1,TGTGCCAGCAGTGAAGGGGGCGCCTTTATTATTGATGAGCAGTTCTTC,CASSEGGAFIIDEQFF
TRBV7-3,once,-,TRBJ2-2,TGTGCCAGCAGCTTAACGGCCCGCACCGGGGAGCTGTTTTTT,CASSLTARTGELFF
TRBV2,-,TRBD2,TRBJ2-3,TGTGCCAGCAGTGAAAAGGTGTGTGATGCTAGCGGGGGAGAGGTTGGGACAGATACGCAGTATTTT,CASSEKVCDASGGEVGTDTQYF
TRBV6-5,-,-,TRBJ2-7,TGTGCCAGCAGTTATAGGACAGAGTACTACGAGCAGTACTTC,CASSYRTEYYEQYF
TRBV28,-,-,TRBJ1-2,TGTGCCAGCAGTCCCTATGGGCGGGATGGCTACACCTTC,CASSPYGRDGYTF
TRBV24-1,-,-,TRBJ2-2,TGTGCCACCCGCGGACAGTCGGACACCGGGGAGCTGTTTTTT,CATRGQSDTGELFF
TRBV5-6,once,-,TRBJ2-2,TGTGCCAGCAGCTTGGTCCACGCGGGGAACACCGGGGAGCTGTTTTTT,CASSLVHAGNTGELFF
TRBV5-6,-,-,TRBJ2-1,TGTGCCAGCAGCTTGGCCGGCGGGCTCCCCTACAATGAGCAGTTCTTC,CASSLAGGLPYNEQFF
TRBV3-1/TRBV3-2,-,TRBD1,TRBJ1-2,TGTGCCAGCAGCCAAGATACAGGGGGCGATGACTATGGCTACACCTTC,CASSQDTGGDDYGYTF
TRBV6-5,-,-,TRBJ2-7,TGTGCCAGCAGGAGGCCTAATTACGAGCAGTACTTC,CASRRPNYEQYF
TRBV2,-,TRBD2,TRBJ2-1,TGTGCCAGCAGTGCCTTTACTGGCGGGAGATCCTACAATGAGCAGTTCTTC,CASSAFTGGRSYNEQFF
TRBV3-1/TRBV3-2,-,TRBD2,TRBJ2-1,TGTGCCAGCAGCCTCGGGGGGGGCTCCTACAATGAGCAGTTCTTC,CASSLGGGSYNEQFF
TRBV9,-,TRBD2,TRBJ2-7,TGTGCCAGCGGGGGTTCCGGGACTAGAAGCAACGAGCAGTACTTC,CASGGSGTRSNEQYF
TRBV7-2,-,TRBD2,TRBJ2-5,TGTGCCAGCAGCCCGACTAGCGGGAGTGTGGAGACCCAGTACTTC,CASSPTSGSVETQYF
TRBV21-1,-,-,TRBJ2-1,TGTGCCAGCAGCAAAGATAGACTAGCGGGAGAGGATGAGCAGTTCTTC,CASSKDRLAGEDEQFF
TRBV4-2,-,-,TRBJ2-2,TGTGCCAGCAGCCCCATCTCCGAGCGGCCGAACACCGGGGAGCTGTTTTTT,CASSPISERPNTGELFF
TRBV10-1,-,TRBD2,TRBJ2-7,TGCGCCAGCAGAAGCGGTCTAGCGGGGTCCTCCTACGAGCAGTACTTC,CASRSGLAGSSYEQYF
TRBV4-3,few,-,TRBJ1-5,TGCGCCAGCAGCCAAGGGTACAGGTCAGATCAGCCCCAGCATTTT,CASSQGYRSDQPQHF
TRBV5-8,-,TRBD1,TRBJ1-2,TGTGCCAGCAGCCCCAGGGACAGGGCCTATGGCTACACCTTC,CASSPRDRAYGYTF
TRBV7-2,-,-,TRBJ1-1,TGTGCCAGCAGCTTAGCAGGGGGAATCACTGAAGCTTTCTTT,CASSLAGGITEAFF
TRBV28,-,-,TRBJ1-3,TGTGCCAGCAGTTTCGGGGGGTCTGGAAACACCATATATTTT,CASSFGGSGNTIYF
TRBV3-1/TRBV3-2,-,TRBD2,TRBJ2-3,TGTGCCAGCAGCCGGGGGGCGGGGGGAGGCACAGATACGCAGTATTTT,CASSRGAGGGTDTQYF
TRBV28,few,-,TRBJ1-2,TGTGCCAGCAGTTTAAACATACCCTATGGCTACACCTTC,CASSLNIPYGYTF
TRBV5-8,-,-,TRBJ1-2,TGTGCCAGCAGCGGGGGACTCACATCCCCACCCTATGGCTACACCTTC,CASSGGLTSPPYGYTF
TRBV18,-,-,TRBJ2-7,TGTGCCAGCTCACCACCGGTACAGGGACAAACGACCTACGAGCAGTACTTC,CASSPPVQGQTTYEQYF
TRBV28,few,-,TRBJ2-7,TGTGCCAGCAAGACGACAGTCTCCTACGAGCAGTACTTC,CASKTTVSYEQYF